The next 18 T cell receptor beta chains were all read from a single sample in a study of blood T cell repertoires in COVID-19. Only in-frame clones appear in the TCRdb table, and some are missing; sequencing was by immunoSEQ multiplex PCR. The sample has 350,000 to 450,000 clones, around 84% seen once. Sequencing was performed on peripheral blood. The receptor set was obtained from a woman aged 18 to 35 with acute or convalescent COVID-19.

The rearrangement joins TRBV23-1 to TRBJ1-4, with a weak D call TRBD1 (5 bases). TRBV23-1 is classed as an ORF, of uncertain function. This CDR3 contains 17 residues. Between the trimmed V and J ends, which lost 8 bases and 4 bases, there was a span of 23 bases. The CDR3 loop is CASAREQGARGNEKLFF. The CDR3 DNA reads TGCGCCAGCGCACGGGAACAAGGGGCGCGGGGTAATGAAAAACTGTTTTTT.

DNA for the CDR3: TGTGCCAGCAGTCTCCCAAGACTAGCGGTTTACAATGAGCAGTTCTTC. Protein: CASSLPRLAVYNEQFF. The V call is TRBV28, the J call TRBJ2-1; 9 bases are shared with TRBD2. Per the germline V gene, CDR1 is MDHEN and CDR2 is SYDVKM. Losses at the gene ends were 5 bases for V and 4 bases for J; bases not matched to a gene: 9. This CDR3 contains 16 residues. Variable domain in full (rest from reference TRBV28 and TRBJ2-1): DVKVTQSSRYLVKRTGEKVFLECVQDMDHENMFWYRQDPGLGLRLIYFSYDVKMKEKGDIPEGYSVSREKKERFSLILESASTNQTSMYLCASSLPRLAVYNEQFFGPGTRLTVL.

This clone was picked up many times. The same CDR3 arises from other DNA sequences in this sample as well. The chain carries TRBV7-3 and TRBJ2-1, with no clear D. The V end was cut by 5 bases, the J end by 6 bases, with 11 bases between. The CDR3 has 13 residues. Germline V gene sequence: CDR1 SGHTA, CDR2 FQGTGA. The CDR3: CASSLSPGNEQFF. The DNA of the CDR3 is TGTGCCAGCAGCCTCTCCCCAGGCAATGAGCAGTTCTTC.

The chain joins TRBV29-1 to TRBJ1-1; D is ambiguous. The CDR3 contains 14 residues. Germline values: CDR1 SQVTM, CDR2 ANQGSEA. Trimming took off 1 base at V and 0 bases at J, with 9 bases between the two ends. The CDR3 sequence: CSVEAVALNTEAFF. The DNA for the CDR3 is TGCAGCGTTGAAGCGGTAGCTTTGAACACTGAAGCTTTCTTT.

The chain has TRBV19 and TRBJ1-1, with D perhaps TRBD1 (6 bases). V lost 1 base and J lost 4, with 10 bases in between. This CDR3 comprises 14 residues. CDR1 LNHDA and CDR2 SQIVND come from the germline V gene (reference sequence). For the CDR3, the DNA is TGTGCCAGTAGTATAGCCCAGGGGTCCACTGAAGCTTTCTTT. It codes for CASSIAQGSTEAFF.

J is TRBJ2-1 and V is TRBV15; 8 bases match TRBD2. The CDR3 consists of 16 residues. Germline V gene sequence: CDR1 LNHNV, CDR2 YYDKDF (reference sequence). V lost 0 bases, J lost 6 bases, and 7 bases stayed unmatched. Written as DNA, the CDR3 is TGTGCCACCAGCAGAGATGGAGGGGCGGGGGGCAATGAGCAGTTCTTC. It translates to CATSRDGGAGGNEQFF. The full variable domain, in which reference TRBV15 and TRBJ2-1 provide the parts outside the CDR3, is DAMVIQNPRYQVTQFGKPVTLSCSQTLNHNVMYWYQQKSSQAPKLLFHYYDKDFNNEADTPDNFQSRRPNTSFCFLDIRSPGLGDTAMYLCATSRDGGAGGNEQFFGPGTRLTVL.

As to this clone: The junction departs from germline at one end; a sequencing error may be responsible. The chain joins TRBV11-2 to TRBJ1-2, with 8 positions matching TRBD1. CDR3 length: 16 residues. The germline V gene encodes CDR1 SGHAT and CDR2 FQNNGV. The CDR3 bases are TGTGCCAGCAGTTTAGATTCCGGGACAGGCTCCTATGGCTACACCTTC. Translated, it gives CASSLDSGTGSYGYTF. Full variable domain (outside the CDR3, taken from reference TRBV11-2 and TRBJ1-2): EAGVAQSPRYKIIEKRQSVAFWCNPISGHATLYWYQQILGQGPKLLIQFQNNGVVDDSQLPKDRFSAERLKGVDSTLKIQPAKLEDSAVYLCASSLDSGTGSYGYTFGSGTRLTVV.

This chain links TRBV29-1 with TRBJ2-7; TRBD2 matches at 8 bases. V shed 5 bases and J 4 bases; nucleotides not matched to a gene: 7. CDR1 is SQVTM, CDR2 ANQGSEA, per germline. This CDR3 is built from 13 residues. The DNA of the CDR3 is TGCAGCGTTACACGGGCGGGGGGTTACGAGCAGTACTTC. Protein sequence: CSVTRAGGYEQYF.

CDR3 nucleotides: TGTGCCTGGAGTAGCAGGCATGTAGTCTTCAATGAGCAGTTCTTC. It specifies CAWSSRHVVFNEQFF. V gene TRBV30 combines with J gene TRBJ2-1, with no clear D. Germline V lookup: CDR1 GTSNPN, CDR2 SVGIG (reference sequence). The CDR3 covers 15 residues. V shed 2 bases and J shed 6 bases, with 17 bases lying between them. The variable domain in full, completed from reference TRBV30 and TRBJ2-1, reads SQTIHQWPATLVQPVGSPLSLECTVEGTSNPNLYWYRQAAGRGLQLLFYSVGIGQISSEVPQNLSASRPQDRQFILSSKKLLLSDSGFYLCAWSSRHVVFNEQFFGPGTRLTVL.

The chain is built from TRBV2 and TRBJ1-6; the match to TRBD1 covers 7 bases. Germline assignment: CDR1 SNHLY and CDR2 FYNNEI. V lost 6 bases and J lost 3; bases outside the gene matches: 8. The CDR3 spans 16 residues. CDR3 DNA sequence: TGTGCCAGCAGGGAGGACAGGAATCTCTATAATTCACCCCTCCACTTT. Protein sequence: CASREDRNLYNSPLHF.

The chain joins TRBV24-1 to TRBJ1-5; the D is unclear. The CDR3 is 13 residues long. Germline-derived CDR1 and CDR2 are KGHDR and SFDVKD. Trimming removed 4 bases at V and 3 bases at J, with 6 bases between. The CDR3 loop reads CATSDHNNQPQHF. The CDR3 DNA reads as TGTGCCACCAGTGACCACAACAATCAGCCCCAGCATTTT.

This clone was recorded once. The chain couples TRBV30 to TRBJ1-5; D unclear. Trimming shortened V by 0 bases and J by 4 bases, and 7 bases separated the two germline ends. Germline CDR1 and CDR2: GTSNPN and SVGIG (reference sequence). This CDR3 comprises 13 residues. CDR3 coding DNA: TGTGCCTGGAGTGTACTAGGAAATCAGCCCCAGCATTTT. Amino acid sequence: CAWSVLGNQPQHF.

This chain connects TRBV19 to TRBJ1-3; 9 bases are a match to TRBD1. The CDR3 has 15 amino acids. Trimming removed 5 bases from V and 3 bases from J; junction bases left unmatched: 5. From germline, CDR1 is LNHDA and CDR2 SQIVND (reference sequence). CDR3 in DNA: TGTGCCAGTAGTGCGGACAGGGGATATGGAAACACCATATATTTT. Residues: CASSADRGYGNTIYF.

This chain uses TRBV5-6 with TRBJ2-2, with a possible D match to TRBD1 (6 bases). The CDR3 loop spans 14 amino acids. Trimming took off 0 bases at V and 6 bases at J, with 9 bases between the two ends. The germline gives CDR1 SGHDT, CDR2 YYEEEE. The CDR3 DNA reads as TGTGCCAGCAGCTTGGTCACAGGGTCCGGGGAGCTGTTTTTT. It codes for CASSLVTGSGELFF.

This clone was observed a few times. The V call is TRBV19, the J call TRBJ2-6; perhaps TRBD2 as D (5 bases). Trimming shortened V by 4 bases and J by 2 bases, and 18 bases separated the two germline ends. This CDR3 comprises 18 residues. Per germline, CDR1 LNHDA and CDR2 SQIVND (reference sequence). The CDR3 DNA follows: TGTGCCAGTAGTACCCTCCGGGGATCCCAGGCTGGGGCCAACGTCCTGACTTTC. Its translation: CASSTLRGSQAGANVLTF.

The rearrangement uses TRBV30 and TRBJ1-1; perhaps TRBD1 as D (6 bases). CDR3 length equals 15 residues. V lost 1 base, J lost 4 bases, and 16 bases lay in between. CDR1 is GTSNPN and CDR2 is SVGIG in the germline V gene (reference sequence). CDR3 DNA sequence: TGTGCCTGGAGTGACTTCAGGGGTTGGAGCACTGAAGCTTTCTTT. Amino acids: CAWSDFRGWSTEAFF.

About this clone: Within the sample, other DNA sequences also encode this same CDR3. The genes are TRBV6-5 and TRBJ1-5, with 9 nucleotides matching TRBD1. Germline values: CDR1 MNHEY, CDR2 SVGAGI. This CDR3 contains 14 residues. V shed 4 bases and J 4 bases; nucleotides not matched to a gene: 2. CDR3 amino acids: CASSSGQGNQPQHF. CDR3 sequence (DNA): TGTGCCAGCAGTTCCGGACAGGGGAATCAGCCCCAGCATTTT.

The chain is built from TRBV5-4 and TRBJ1-2; TRBD1 aligns across 9 bases. CDR3 length: 15 amino acids. The junction had 7 bases not matched to a gene; V was cut back by 5 bases and J by 2 bases. Germline loops: CDR1 SGHNT, CDR2 YYREEE (reference sequence). The CDR3 sequence: CASREPGTGNYGYTF. DNA for the CDR3: TGTGCCAGCAGGGAACCCGGGACAGGGAACTATGGCTACACCTTC.